This TCR beta chain comes out of a study of T cells after yellow fever vaccination. Germline lookup yields CDR1 MGHRA and CDR2 YSYEKL. This CDR3 has 15 residues. V lost 0 bases to trimming and J lost 6 bases, with 11 bases between them. Study-wide points: FACS-sorted repertoires could contain abundant clonotypes contaminating from the bulk population.

One entry per CDR3 protein results from TCRdb running MiXCR on the 5' RACE reads. The data contain around 300,000 distinct CDR3 sequences, approximately 4% of them seen just once; the ten biggest clones take up 19%. In this sample, this clonotype turned up many times. Its antigen remains unknown. This clonotype was sampled from a young man who received the YFV17D yellow fever vaccine. The V gene is TRBV4-1, the J gene TRBJ2-2; D gene unclear. The sequencing here drew on PBMCs, taken 15 days after the yellow fever booster vaccination. CDR3 sequence: CASSQDLVGSGELFF. CDR3 nucleotides: TGCGCCAGCAGCCAAGATTTGGTGGGATCCGGGGAGCTGTTTTTT.